This TCR beta chain was found in a study of blood T cell repertoires in COVID-19. Looking at the study overall: Specimens from acute and convalescent COVID-19 originated in the United States, Italy and Spain. Sources were T cells, B-cell-depleted T cells, or PBMCs; the material itself was cDNA or gDNA.

Germline CDR1 is MNHEY and CDR2 is SMNVEV (reference sequence). The CDR3 covers 19 residues. Deletions cut 8 bases from V and 2 bases from J, with 30 bases between. Original methodology: Estimates of nucleated cell counts were drawn from the amplification of reference gene primers. Some clones are missing from TCRdb's copy, which holds only in-frame ones; the method was immunoSEQ multiplex PCR. The V and J calls and clone size were taken over from that table, and D and trimming were inferred from the DNA. This sample has 200,000 to 250,000 clones, with about 78% found just once. The chain employs TRBV27 and TRBJ1-1; D might be TRBD1 (5 bases). The source material was peripheral blood. The TCR originated in a woman between 70 and 85 years old with acute or convalescent COVID-19. This CDR3 reads CASRLTLGLLKGQNTEAFF. CDR3 nucleotide sequence: TGTGCCAGCCGCCTCACCTTGGGACTGTTAAAAGGACAAAACACTGAAGCTTTCTTT.